This paragraph covers one T cell receptor (beta chain) sequence. Original processing methods: For nucleated cells, counts were estimated from reference gene primer amplification. Assay used: immunoSEQ multiplex PCR; TCRdb lists only in-frame clones, some missing. Clone size and the V and J calls come from that table; the DNA yielded D and trimming. The sample lists approximately 220,000 clones, 65% to 85% occurring once. These data are taken from a study of blood T cell repertoires in COVID-19. Study-wide context: Samples of COVID-19 (acute and convalescent) were obtained from the United States, Italy and Spain. Sample material is recorded as cDNA or gDNA derived from T cells, B-cell-depleted T cells, or PBMCs.

The germline gives CDR1 DFQATT, CDR2 SNEGSKA (reference sequence). The CDR3 runs 13 residues. The J segment lost 7 bases and the V segment lost 3 bases, leaving 5 bases of the junction unmatched. Specimen: peripheral blood. The receptor comes from a man between 40 and 49 years old with acute or convalescent COVID-19. The chain carries TRBV20-1 and TRBJ1-4; 7 bases agree with TRBD1. CDR3 protein: CSASRGQSEKLFF. DNA for the CDR3: TGCAGTGCTAGTAGGGGACAGTCTGAAAAACTGTTTTTT.